What follows describes a single T cell receptor (beta chain). The antigen remains unidentified. The CDR3 length is 16 residues. Trimming shortened V by 0 bases and J by 4 bases, and 10 bases separated the two germline ends. The sample originates from a study of vaccination and CD4 T cells after COVID-19. From the PCR reads, TCRdb called clonotypes with MiXCR, one entry per CDR3 protein. The sample carries some 22,000 distinct CDR3 sequences, roughly 51% recorded once. Study results and limitations: Spike mono-reactivity was shown by 304 of 307 vaccine-specific clones in convalescent patients. The median SARS-CoV-2-reactive clonotype number increased from approximately 21 to 38, without statistical significance.

This TCR was recovered from a human donor who had recovered from COVID-19. The chain is built from TRBV12-3 or TRBV12-4 and TRBJ2-6; D may be TRBD2 (6 bases). The sequencing here drew on CD4+ T cells from blood, taken before SARS-CoV-2 vaccination. The CDR3 sequence is CASSLAGGAGANVLTF. The CDR3 nucleotides are TGTGCCAGCAGTTTAGCCGGAGGGGCGGGGGCCAACGTCCTGACTTTC.